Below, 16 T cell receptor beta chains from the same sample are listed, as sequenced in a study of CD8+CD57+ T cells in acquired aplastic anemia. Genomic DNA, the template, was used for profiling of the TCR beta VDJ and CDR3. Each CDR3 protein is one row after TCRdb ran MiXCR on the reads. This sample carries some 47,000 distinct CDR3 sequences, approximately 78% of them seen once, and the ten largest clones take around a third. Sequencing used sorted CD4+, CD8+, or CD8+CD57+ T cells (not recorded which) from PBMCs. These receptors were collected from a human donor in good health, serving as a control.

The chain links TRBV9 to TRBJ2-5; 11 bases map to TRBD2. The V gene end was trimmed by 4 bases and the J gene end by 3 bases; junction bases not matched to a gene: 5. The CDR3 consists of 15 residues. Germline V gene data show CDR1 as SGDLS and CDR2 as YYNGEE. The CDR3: CASSPTGLAEETQYF. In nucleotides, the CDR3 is TGTGCCAGCAGCCCTACGGGACTAGCGGAAGAGACCCAGTACTTC.

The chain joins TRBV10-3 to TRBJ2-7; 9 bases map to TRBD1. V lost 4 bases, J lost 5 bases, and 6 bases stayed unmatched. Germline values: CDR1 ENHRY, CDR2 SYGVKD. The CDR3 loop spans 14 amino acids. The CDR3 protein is CAISAPGQGHEQYF. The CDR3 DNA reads TGTGCCATCAGTGCCCCGGGACAGGGTCACGAGCAGTACTTC.

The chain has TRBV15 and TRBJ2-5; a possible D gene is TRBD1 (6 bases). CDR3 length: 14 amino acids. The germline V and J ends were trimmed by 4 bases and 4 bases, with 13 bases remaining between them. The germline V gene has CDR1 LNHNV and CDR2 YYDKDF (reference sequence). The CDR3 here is CATSKGQGRETQYF. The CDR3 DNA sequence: TGTGCCACCAGCAAGGGCCAGGGGAGAGAGACCCAGTACTTC.

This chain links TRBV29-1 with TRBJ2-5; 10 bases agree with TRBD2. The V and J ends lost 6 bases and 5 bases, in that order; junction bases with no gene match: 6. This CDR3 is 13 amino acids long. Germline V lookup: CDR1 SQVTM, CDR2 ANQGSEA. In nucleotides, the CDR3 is TGCAGCGTAAAAACTAGCGGGGTCGAGACCCAGTACTTC. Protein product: CSVKTSGVETQYF.

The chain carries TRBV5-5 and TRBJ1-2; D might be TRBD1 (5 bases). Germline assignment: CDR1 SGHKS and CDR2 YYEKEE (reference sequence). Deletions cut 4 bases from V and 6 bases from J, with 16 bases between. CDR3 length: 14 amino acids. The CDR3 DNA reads TGTGCCAGCAGCCCGAACCCGGACATTAATGGCTACACCTTC. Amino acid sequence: CASSPNPDINGYTF. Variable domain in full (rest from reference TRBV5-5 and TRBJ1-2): DAGVTQSPTHLIKTRGQQVTLRCSPISGHKSVSWYQQVLGQGPQFIFQYYEKEERGRGNFPDRFSARQFPNYSSELNVNALLLGDSALYLCASSPNPDINGYTFGSGTRLTVV.

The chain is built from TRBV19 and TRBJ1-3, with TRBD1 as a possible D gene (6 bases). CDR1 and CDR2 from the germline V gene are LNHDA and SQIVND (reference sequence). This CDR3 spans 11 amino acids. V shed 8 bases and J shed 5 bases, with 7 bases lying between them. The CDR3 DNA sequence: TGTGCCAGTGACAGGAGAAACACCATATATTTT. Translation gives CASDRRNTIYF. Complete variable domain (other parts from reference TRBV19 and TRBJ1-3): DGGITQSPKYLFRKEGQNVTLSCEQNLNHDAMYWYRQDPGQGLRLIYYSQIVNDFQKGDIAEGYSVSREKKESFPLTVTSAQKNPTAFYLCASDRRNTIYFGEGSWLTVV.

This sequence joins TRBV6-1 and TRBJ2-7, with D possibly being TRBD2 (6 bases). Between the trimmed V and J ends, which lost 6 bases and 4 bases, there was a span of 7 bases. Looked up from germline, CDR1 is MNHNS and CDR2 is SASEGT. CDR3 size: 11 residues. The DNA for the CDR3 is TGTGCCAGCAGGGGAGGATACGAGCAGTACTTC. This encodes CASRGGYEQYF.

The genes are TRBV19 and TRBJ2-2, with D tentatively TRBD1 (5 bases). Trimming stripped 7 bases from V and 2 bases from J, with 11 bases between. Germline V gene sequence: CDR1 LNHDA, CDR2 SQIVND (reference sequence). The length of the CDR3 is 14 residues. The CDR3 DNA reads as TGTGCCAGTAATGACAGACTTAACACCGGGGAGCTGTTTTTT. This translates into CASNDRLNTGELFF.

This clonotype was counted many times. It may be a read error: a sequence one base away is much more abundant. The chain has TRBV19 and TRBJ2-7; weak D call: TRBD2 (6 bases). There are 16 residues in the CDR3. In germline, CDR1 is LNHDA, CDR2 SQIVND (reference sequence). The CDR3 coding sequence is TGTGCCAGTAGTATTCGGGACTCACAGCCGACCTACGAGCAGTGCTTC. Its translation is CASSIRDSQPTYEQCF.

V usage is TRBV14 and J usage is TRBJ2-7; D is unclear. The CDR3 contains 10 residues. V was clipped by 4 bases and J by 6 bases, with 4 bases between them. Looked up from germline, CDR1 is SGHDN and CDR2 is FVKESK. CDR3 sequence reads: CASSLLEQYV. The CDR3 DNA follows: TGTGCCAGCAGCCTCCTCGAGCAGTACGTC.

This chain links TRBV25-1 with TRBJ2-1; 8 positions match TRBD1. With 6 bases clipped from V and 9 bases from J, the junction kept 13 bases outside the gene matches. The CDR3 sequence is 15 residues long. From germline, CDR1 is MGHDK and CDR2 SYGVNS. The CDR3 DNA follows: TGTGCCAGCAGCTTACAGGGGGTGGGCAAGGTTGAGCAGTTCTTC. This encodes CASSLQGVGKVEQFF.

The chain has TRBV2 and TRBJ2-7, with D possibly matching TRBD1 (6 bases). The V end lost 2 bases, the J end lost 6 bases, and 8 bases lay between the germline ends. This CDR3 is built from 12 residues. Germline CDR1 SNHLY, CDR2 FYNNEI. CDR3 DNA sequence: TGTGCCAGCAGTGAATCAGGGGCCGAGCAGTACTTC. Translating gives CASSESGAEQYF.

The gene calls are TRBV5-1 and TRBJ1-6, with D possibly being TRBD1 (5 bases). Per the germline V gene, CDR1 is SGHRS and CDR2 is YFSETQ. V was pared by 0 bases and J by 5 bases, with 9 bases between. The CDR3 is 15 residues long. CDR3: CASSLGEGNNSPLHF. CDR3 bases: TGCGCCAGCAGCTTGGGTGAGGGGAATAATTCACCCCTCCACTTT.

The CDR3 loop reads CAISGDETDLHTEAFF. Written as DNA, the CDR3 is TGTGCCATCAGCGGCGACGAGACAGACTTGCACACTGAAGCTTTCTTT. The chain carries TRBV10-3 and TRBJ1-1; D might be TRBD1 (5 bases). The CDR3 runs 16 residues. V gave up 6 bases and J gave up 3 bases, with 20 bases separating them. Germline values: CDR1 ENHRY, CDR2 SYGVKD.

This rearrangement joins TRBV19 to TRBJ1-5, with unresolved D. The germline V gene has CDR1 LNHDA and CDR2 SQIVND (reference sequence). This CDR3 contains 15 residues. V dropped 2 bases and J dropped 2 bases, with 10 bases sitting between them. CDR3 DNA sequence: TGTGCCAGTAGTATACAGACGGGTGGCAATCAGCCCCAGCATTTT. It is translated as CASSIQTGGNQPQHF.

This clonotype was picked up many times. CDR3 nucleotides: TGTGCCAGCAGTTTCTCGGGGAGGTTTAACAATGAGCAGTTCTTC. This encodes CASSFSGRFNNEQFF. The genes are TRBV27 and TRBJ2-1; a possible D gene is TRBD2 (6 bases). V lost 3 bases to trimming and J lost 5 bases, with 14 bases between them. This CDR3 comprises 15 residues. Germline V gene lookup returns CDR1 MNHEY and CDR2 SMNVEV (reference sequence).